The 32 T cell receptor beta chains given below trace back to one sample, sequenced in a study of T cells in Graves' hyperthyroidism and ophthalmopathy (dated by TCRdb to about 2019). Library preparation was by multiplex PCR. Sequencing took place on an Illumina HiSeq 2000. Amplification of TCR beta CDR3 regions was carried out from RNA transcripts. The first round of RT-PCR for the TCR CDR3 was performed with the HTBI primer set and the Qiagen OneStep RT-PCR kit. TCRdb ran its own pipeline on the public reads, namely fastp trimming at Q25 and MiXCR clone calling, and kept in-frame beta chains. CDR3 protein sequences are deduplicated, and each keeps its most common genes and DNA. This sample holds hundreds of thousands of distinct CDR3 sequences; about a sixth were observed only once. Roughly 26% of the sample lies in the top ten. The sequenced material came from blood. These TCRs come from a woman younger than 35 with Graves' hyperthyroidism that later progressed to Graves' ophthalmopathy.

V gene TRBV18 combines with J gene TRBJ2-3; unclear D gene. CDR3 size: 19 residues. Germline V gene lookup returns CDR1 KGHSH and CDR2 LQKENI. Trimming pared 4 bases from V and 1 base from J, leaving 24 bases between. The CDR3 is CASSLIPTQHSIGTDTQYF. In DNA, the CDR3 is TGTGCCAGCTCACTTATACCGACTCAACATAGTATAGGCACAGATACGCAGTATTTT. Based on the CDR3 plus reference TRBV18 and TRBJ2-3, the full variable domain is NAGVMQNPRHLVRRRGQEARLRCSPMKGHSHVYWYRQLPEEGLKFMVYLQKENIIDESGMPKERFSAEFPKEGPSILRIQQVVRGDSAAYFCASSLIPTQHSIGTDTQYFGPGTRLTVL.

This sequence joins TRBV6-2 or TRBV6-3 and TRBJ1-2; TRBD1 aligns across 7 bases. The trim removed 4 bases at V and 4 bases at J, leaving 9 bases unmatched. Per germline, CDR1 MNHEY and CDR2 SVGEGT. The CDR3 sequence is 15 residues long. CDR3 in DNA: TGTGCCAGCAGTTCCCACAGGGGAGTCGGCTATGGCTACACCTTC. This sequence encodes CASSSHRGVGYGYTF.

As concerns this clonotype: One end of the junction varies from germline; a read error may be responsible. The V and J genes are TRBV6-4 and TRBJ2-7; no definite D call. This CDR3 has 15 amino acids. Germline V lookup: CDR1 MRHNA, CDR2 SNTAGT. CDR3 bases: TGTGTCAGCAGTGAAGGCGACATCACGACCTACGAGCAGTACTTC. As protein: CVSSEGDITTYEQYF.

The sample holds many counts of this clonotype. The chain recombines TRBV6-2 or TRBV6-3 with TRBJ2-1, with 7 bases matching TRBD2. The V segment lost 5 bases and the J segment 7 bases; nucleotides outside the gene matches: 17. CDR3 size: 17 residues. From germline, CDR1 is MNHEY and CDR2 SVGEGT. The chain's CDR3 is CASSLPDGGRYRNEQFF. The CDR3, as DNA: TGTGCCAGCAGTCTCCCCGACGGCGGGAGATATAGGAATGAGCAGTTCTTC.

This clonotype was seen a handful of times. This chain uses TRBV27 with TRBJ1-2, with 7 bases that match TRBD1. CDR3 length: 14 residues. Germline CDR1 reads MNHEY; CDR2 reads SMNVEV (reference sequence). V gave up 6 bases and J gave up 6 bases; unmatched junction bases: 10. In DNA, the CDR3 is TGTGCCAGCAGCCGCGACAGGGTTTGGGATGGCTACACCTTC. Its translation is CASSRDRVWDGYTF.

Comment on this clonotype: Possible read error: a much larger clone is one base away. The CDR3 region has the DNA TGTGCCAGCAGCTTACCGGACAGGGGTGCTAACTATGGCTGCACCTTC. Its protein is CASSLPDRGANYGCTF. V and J are TRBV7-9 and TRBJ1-2; 9 positions match TRBD1. Germline lookup yields CDR1 SEHNR and CDR2 FQNEAQ (reference sequence). The CDR3 consists of 16 residues.

The chain employs TRBV19 and TRBJ2-3, with unresolved D. Looked up from germline, CDR1 is LNHDA and CDR2 is SQIVND (reference sequence). This CDR3 region has 16 residues. V lost 5 bases and J 6 bases, leaving 21 bases between the germline ends. CDR3 residues: CASSPRSFRNSDTQYF. The CDR3 DNA is TGTGCCAGTAGTCCGAGGTCCTTCCGAAACTCGGATACGCAGTATTTT.

The chain recombines TRBV6-1 with TRBJ2-7; no reliable D call. V lost 7 bases and J 4 bases, leaving 14 bases between the germline ends. This CDR3 spans 13 amino acids. Germline V gives CDR1 MNHNS, CDR2 SASEGT. In DNA form, the CDR3 reads TGTGCCAGCACCCGTGCATGGGGTTACGAGCAGTACTTC. This translates into CASTRAWGYEQYF.

This clonotype was recorded at least ten times. The V and J genes are TRBV12-3 or TRBV12-4 and TRBJ2-1, with 11 positions matching TRBD2. This CDR3 region has 15 residues. With V trimmed by 5 bases and J by 8 bases, 8 bases remained unmatched. This CDR3 reads CASSETSGSWDEQFF. The CDR3 nucleotides are TGTGCCAGCAGTGAAACTAGCGGGAGTTGGGATGAGCAGTTCTTC.

The J gene is TRBJ2-5, the V gene TRBV28; 9 bases line up with TRBD2. The V segment lost 8 bases and the J segment 4 bases; nucleotides outside the gene matches: 14. Germline CDR1 MDHEN, CDR2 SYDVKM. The CDR3 consists of 16 residues. The CDR3 DNA reads TGTGCCAGCTTAGCTAGCGGGGCCAGGGCAAGAGAGACCCAGTACTTC. The encoded protein is CASLASGARARETQYF. The whole variable domain, remainder taken from reference TRBV28 and TRBJ2-5, is DVKVTQSSRYLVKRTGEKVFLECVQDMDHENMFWYRQDPGLGLRLIYFSYDVKMKEKGDIPEGYSVSREKKERFSLILESASTNQTSMYLCASLASGARARETQYFGPGTRLLVL.

The chain has TRBV15 and TRBJ2-1; unclear D gene. The ends were cut back, 5 bases at V and 4 bases at J, with 3 bases in the middle. Germline V gene sequence: CDR1 LNHNV, CDR2 YYDKDF (reference sequence). The CDR3 is 11 amino acids. The CDR3 sequence is CATSRYNEQFF. The CDR3 region has the DNA TGTGCCACCAGCCGTTACAATGAGCAGTTCTTC.

This chain links TRBV4-3 with TRBJ2-2; D remains ambiguous. This CDR3 region has 12 residues. V shed 11 bases and J shed 7 bases, with 14 bases lying between them. Germline V lookup: CDR1 LGHNA, CDR2 YSLEER. This CDR3 reads CARTLALGELFF. Written as DNA, the CDR3 is TGCGCCCGCACCTTAGCCCTCGGGGAGCTGTTTTTT.

This clonotype was seen many times. The chain is built from TRBV11-2 and TRBJ2-2, with D possibly being TRBD2 (6 bases). Germline lookup yields CDR1 SGHAT and CDR2 FQNNGV. There are 12 residues in the CDR3. Trimming shortened V by 11 bases and J by 6 bases, and 13 bases separated the two germline ends. This chain's CDR3 is CAGAPGAGELFF. CDR3 bases: TGTGCCGGCGCCCCGGGGGCCGGGGAGCTGTTTTTT.

The sample holds many counts of this clonotype. The chain uses TRBV7-9 and TRBJ2-5, with 8 nucleotides matching TRBD1. The V gene end was trimmed by 1 base and the J gene end by 4 bases; junction bases not matched to a gene: 5. The CDR3 is made up of 15 amino acids. CDR1 and CDR2 (germline): SEHNR, FQNEAQ (reference sequence). The CDR3 sequence: CASSLDGRGRETQYF. In DNA form, the CDR3 reads TGTGCCAGCAGCTTAGATGGCAGGGGGCGAGAGACCCAGTACTTC.

The sample holds many counts of this clonotype. The chain is built from TRBV28 and TRBJ2-7; 11 bases are a match to TRBD2. CDR1 is MDHEN and CDR2 is SYDVKM in the germline V gene. The length of the CDR3 is 16 residues. With V trimmed by 5 bases and J by 2 bases, 8 bases remained unmatched. In nucleotides, the CDR3 is TGTGCCAGCAGTCTCGGGACTAGCGGTAATCCCTACGAGCAGTACTTC. Residues: CASSLGTSGNPYEQYF.

The chain couples TRBV20-1 to TRBJ2-1; D unresolved. The CDR3 totals 17 residues. Germline values: CDR1 DFQATT, CDR2 SNEGSKA (reference sequence). The V gene lost 2 bases and the J gene lost 0 bases, with 17 bases spanning the gap. CDR3 residues: CSARRPLRHSSYNEQFF. The CDR3 DNA reads as TGCAGTGCTAGACGTCCCTTGCGACATAGCTCCTACAATGAGCAGTTCTTC.

This chain connects TRBV9 to TRBJ1-3, with 8 positions matching TRBD1. CDR1 SGDLS and CDR2 YYNGEE come from the germline V gene. V was pared by 3 bases and J by 8 bases, with 10 bases of the junction left unmatched. The CDR3 covers 15 residues. The CDR3 DNA is TGTGCCAGCAGCGCAGCTGGCGGACAGGGCGACACCATATATTTT. This translates into CASSAAGGQGDTIYF. Full variable domain (rest looked up from reference TRBV9 and TRBJ1-3): DSGVTQTPKHLITATGQRVTLRCSPRSGDLSVYWYQQSLDQGLQFLIQYYNGEERAKGNILERFSAQQFPDLHSELNLSSLELGDSALYFCASSAAGGQGDTIYFGEGSWLTVV.

This clonotype occurred a few times. The chain employs TRBV13 and TRBJ1-6, with D tentatively TRBD1 (6 bases). The CDR3 length is 12 residues. V was shortened by 2 bases and J by 13 bases, with 9 bases between the two germline ends. Germline CDR1 reads PRHDT; CDR2 reads FYEKMQ (reference sequence). CDR3: CASSLRTGPLHF. CDR3 DNA: TGTGCCAGCAGCTTACGTACAGGGCCCCTCCACTTT.

This clonotype was seen at least ten times. The V and J genes are TRBV5-1 and TRBJ2-1; TRBD1 matches 10 bases. Germline CDR1 SGHRS, CDR2 YFSETQ. V gave up 6 bases and J gave up 4 bases; unmatched junction bases: 7. The CDR3 spans 15 residues. The chain's CDR3 is CASTLVDRGYNEQFF. CDR3 in DNA: TGCGCCAGCACCTTAGTGGACAGGGGGTACAATGAGCAGTTCTTC.

The chain carries TRBV20-1 and TRBJ2-4; D uncertain. The germline V gene has CDR1 DFQATT and CDR2 SNEGSKA (reference sequence). V lost 4 bases and J lost 7, with 14 bases in between. This CDR3 spans 13 amino acids. The CDR3 bases are TGCAGTGCTATTAACCCCCAAAGGAACATTCAGTACTTC. Translated: CSAINPQRNIQYF.

The table lists this clonotype with many counts. The rearrangement joins TRBV15 to TRBJ1-2; no clear D. CDR3 length: 15 amino acids. The V gene's germline CDR1 is LNHNV and CDR2 YYDKDF (reference sequence). Trimming shortened V by 0 bases and J by 0 bases, and 8 bases separated the two germline ends. The CDR3 spells CATSRDRAPNYGYTF. Here the CDR3 DNA reads TGTGCCACCAGCAGAGATAGGGCCCCTAACTATGGCTACACCTTC.

This clonotype was counted ten times or more. The rearrangement uses TRBV20-1 and TRBJ2-2; 8 nucleotides agree with TRBD2. The junction had 8 bases not matched to a gene; V was cut back by 4 bases and J by 4 bases. The CDR3 runs 15 residues. Germline values: CDR1 DFQATT, CDR2 SNEGSKA (reference sequence). The CDR3 bases are TGCAGTGCTACAAGCGGGAGAGGTGGCACCGGGGAGCTGTTTTTT. It encodes CSATSGRGGTGELFF.

At least ten counts were recorded for this clonotype. The chain links TRBV7-9 to TRBJ2-1; weak D call: TRBD2 (6 bases). CDR3 length: 15 residues. Per the germline V gene, CDR1 is SEHNR and CDR2 is FQNEAQ (reference sequence). The ends were cut back, 1 base at V and 9 bases at J, with 16 bases in the middle. The CDR3 DNA follows: TGTGCCAGCAGCTTAGATCAACTAGCCAGGTCTGAGCAGTTCTTC. Translated, it gives CASSLDQLARSEQFF.

The chain uses TRBV24-1 and TRBJ1-5; 7 bases map to TRBD1. The germline gives CDR1 KGHDR, CDR2 SFDVKD. V was pared by 2 bases and J by 6 bases, with 9 bases of the junction left unmatched. The CDR3 totals 16 residues. DNA of the CDR3: TGTGCCACCAGTGATTCTGGACAGGAGGCGGTTCAGCCCCAGCATTTT. Translated, it gives CATSDSGQEAVQPQHF.

The CDR3 DNA follows: TGTGCCAGCAGTCGTTTCGACAGGAGGCTCGCTACTACCGGGGAGCTGTTTTTT. Translated: CASSRFDRRLATTGELFF. The V and J genes are TRBV28 and TRBJ2-2; possibly TRBD1 for D (6 bases). The CDR3 has 18 amino acids. Germline loops: CDR1 MDHEN, CDR2 SYDVKM. The V end lost 5 bases, the J end lost 5 bases, and 24 bases lay between the germline ends.

This clonotype was detected ten times or more. V gene TRBV28 combines with J gene TRBJ1-5; TRBD1 is a possible D gene (6 bases). With 1 base removed from V and 2 bases from J, the gap between germline ends came to 9 bases. Germline V gives CDR1 MDHEN, CDR2 SYDVKM. The CDR3 loop spans 15 amino acids. CDR3 bases: TGTGCCAGCAGTTTATTTGCAGGGGGCAATCAGCCCCAGCATTTT. Translated: CASSLFAGGNQPQHF.

The chain links TRBV9 to TRBJ2-7; TRBD1 matches at 10 bases. V dropped 3 bases and J dropped 7; count of bases not matched to a gene: 4. Germline lookup yields CDR1 SGDLS and CDR2 YYNGEE. CDR3 length: 13 residues. CDR3 nucleotides: TGTGCCAGCAGCGAGGGGACAGGGGAGGAGCAGTACTTC. Amino acids: CASSEGTGEEQYF.

This clonotype was detected a few times. This sequence joins TRBV4-2 and TRBJ2-1; D possibly uses TRBD1 or TRBD2 (5 bases each). The germline gives CDR1 LGHNA, CDR2 YNFKEQ. V was trimmed by 4 bases and J by 9 bases, leaving 25 bases between them. The CDR3 has 17 amino acids. CDR3 sequence (DNA): TGTGCCAGCAGCCGGATCCCCGGGACGCCTGAATTCACTGAGCAGTTCTTC. Translated, it gives CASSRIPGTPEFTEQFF.

This clonotype was seen repeatedly, ten times or more. The gene calls are TRBV10-3 and TRBJ1-6, with TRBD1 as a possible D gene (5 bases). V was trimmed by 4 bases and J by 5 bases, leaving 12 bases between them. The CDR3 contains 15 residues. Per germline, CDR1 ENHRY and CDR2 SYGVKD. CDR3 in amino acids: CAISVGGSDNSPLHF. The CDR3 DNA is TGTGCCATCAGTGTGGGGGGGTCGGATAATTCACCCCTCCACTTT.

This clonotype has more than one count but fewer than ten. The chain employs TRBV15 and TRBJ2-1; TRBD2 agrees at 8 bases. CDR1 and CDR2 from the germline V gene are LNHNV and YYDKDF (reference sequence). The CDR3 spans 14 residues. Trimming took 3 bases from V and 5 from J; bases not matched to a gene: 3. The CDR3 DNA follows: TGTGCCACCAGCAGGAGCGGGGGAAACAATGAGCAGTTCTTC. It is translated as CATSRSGGNNEQFF.

Notes on this clonotype: This clone may be a read error of a much larger clone one base away. The rearrangement links TRBV20-1 to TRBJ1-1; 7 nucleotides match TRBD1. Per germline, CDR1 DFQATT and CDR2 SNEGSKA (reference sequence). The CDR3 runs to 11 residues. CDR3 protein: CSAREDRVASF. The CDR3 nucleotides read TGCAGTGCTAGGGAAGACAGGGTAGCTTCCTTT.

This clonotype appeared many times. The CDR3 sequence is CASSEGPYNGGEAFF. The CDR3 DNA follows: TGTGCCAGCAGTGAAGGCCCCTACAACGGGGGTGAAGCTTTCTTT. The chain employs TRBV6-1 and TRBJ1-1; a possible D gene is TRBD1 (5 bases). V lost 1 base and J 7 bases, leaving 16 bases between the germline ends. CDR3 length equals 15 residues. The germline V gene has CDR1 MNHNS and CDR2 SASEGT.